What follows are 21 T cell receptor beta chains derived from one specimen sequenced in a study of tumor-infiltrating lymphocytes in primary liver carcinoma. A primer in the constant region served to generate TCR beta cDNA from roughly 520 ng of total RNA. Slightly modified ARM-PCR with three nested multiplex PCR rounds yielded TCR beta libraries. Two initial PCR rounds of about 10 cycles each paired TRBV1-TRBV30 forward primers with a C-beta reverse primer. TCRdb ran MiXCR on the multiplex PCR reads and lists one entry per CDR3 protein. Among 310,000 or so distinct CDR3 sequences listed, 65% were seen once. Germline DNA was also extracted, while the blood RNA originated from unsorted whole blood. The sample taken for sequencing was peripheral blood. All receptors come from a man in his forties or fifties with primary liver carcinoma and hepatitis B virus infection.

The chain joins TRBV6-6 to TRBJ2-1, with no clear D. There are 19 residues in the CDR3. V lost 8 bases and J 2 bases, leaving 28 bases between the germline ends. Per the germline V gene, CDR1 is MNHNY and CDR2 is SVGAGI (reference sequence). CDR3 loop: CASAPQFSSSASPYNEQFF. The CDR3, as DNA: TGTGCCAGCGCCCCGCAATTTTCCTCCAGCGCGAGCCCCTACAATGAGCAGTTCTTC.

A word on this clonotype: Given a much more abundant clone one base away, this may be a read error. This chain uses TRBV6-5 with TRBJ1-4; D gene ambiguous. With 0 bases removed from V and 10 bases from J, the gap between germline ends came to 12 bases. Germline V gene data show CDR1 as MNHEY and CDR2 as SVGAGI. CDR3 size: 14 residues. In DNA, the CDR3 is TGTGCCAGCAGTTACTCTCACTCTGAACGAAAACTGTTTTTT. As protein: CASSYSHSERKLFF.

This clonotype was counted many times. V usage is TRBV6-5 and J usage is TRBJ1-1; 7 positions match TRBD1. Looked up from germline, CDR1 is MNHEY and CDR2 is SVGAGI. The CDR3 sequence is 17 residues long. V shed 5 bases, J shed 0 bases, and the junction held 12 bases outside the gene matches. CDR3 coding DNA: TGTGCCAGCAGTCAACCGGGACAGTGGATTCTGAACACTGAAGCTTTCTTT. Its protein is CASSQPGQWILNTEAFF.

The chain employs TRBV11-2 and TRBJ1-1, with unresolved D. The germline V and J ends were trimmed by 2 bases and 4 bases, with 11 bases remaining between them. CDR3 length equals 14 residues. CDR1 is SGHAT, CDR2 FQNNGV, per germline. CDR3 region: CASSLNVRSTEAFF. The CDR3 DNA sequence: TGTGCCAGCAGCTTAAATGTGCGGAGCACTGAAGCTTTCTTT.

The chain employs TRBV4-3 and TRBJ2-7, with D hard to call. The germline V gene has CDR1 LGHNA and CDR2 YSLEER. V lost 0 bases and J 2 bases, leaving 14 bases between the germline ends. CDR3 size: 16 residues. In DNA form, the CDR3 reads TGCGCCAGCAGCCAAGAGGTAGGGCCCCTAACCTACGAGCAGTACTTC. This translates into CASSQEVGPLTYEQYF.

Worth noting for this clonotype: A much larger clone lies a single base off, so this may be a read error. The chain links TRBV6-1 to TRBJ1-1, with TRBD1 matching 7 bases. With 5 bases clipped from V and 1 base from J, the junction kept 4 bases outside the gene matches. This CDR3 comprises 14 residues. Germline assignment: CDR1 MNHNS and CDR2 SASEGT. CDR3 coding DNA: TGTGCCAGCAGTCTAACAGGGGAGAACACTGAAGCTTTCTTT. Protein sequence: CASSLTGENTEAFF.

The chain couples TRBV30 to TRBJ2-7; D is perhaps TRBD1 (5 bases). The germline CDR1 and CDR2 sequences are GTSNPN and SVGIG (reference sequence). Deletions cut 1 base from V and 1 base from J, with 8 bases between. The CDR3 contains 13 residues. In DNA form, the CDR3 reads TGTGCCTGGAGTGGACCAGGGTCCTACGAGCAGTACTTC. It yields the protein CAWSGPGSYEQYF.

This clonotype was seen only a few times. The V and J genes are TRBV7-9 and TRBJ2-7; TRBD1 matches at 9 bases. The CDR3 is 18 amino acids. Unmatched junction bases numbered 13, after V lost 4 bases and J lost 0 bases. Germline V gene data show CDR1 as SEHNR and CDR2 as FQNEAQ (reference sequence). In DNA form, the CDR3 reads TGTGCCAGCAGCTCAGGACAGGGGCACTCATTCGACTCCTACGAGCAGTACTTC. Protein product: CASSSGQGHSFDSYEQYF.

Remarks on this clonotype: Because it lacks the conserved phenylalanine or tryptophan at the end, this CDR3 is likely a read error. The chain combines TRBV11-2 with TRBJ2-3; TRBD2 matches at 8 bases. Germline CDR1 is SGHAT and CDR2 is FQNNGV. The CDR3 is 15 residues long. The CDR3 nucleotides are TGTGCCACCAGCTCCAGCGGGAGAATCACAGATACGCAGTATCTT. Its protein product is CATSSSGRITDTQYL.

In its sample, this clonotype was seen once. Relative to the germline gene, one junction end is altered; a read error may explain this. The chain combines TRBV10-3 with TRBJ2-2; unclear D gene. CDR1 and CDR2 (germline): ENHRY, SYGVKD. CDR3 length equals 15 residues. The CDR3 DNA reads as TGTGTCATCAGTCAGAGCACCACGAACACCGGAGAGCTGTTTTTT. It yields the protein CVISQSTTNTGELFF.

This clonotype appeared a single time. The missing conserved phenylalanine or tryptophan at the end of this CDR3 makes a read error likely. The J gene is TRBJ2-7, the V gene TRBV11-2; D not resolved. CDR1 is SGHAT, CDR2 FQNNGV, per germline. There are 15 residues in the CDR3. V gave up 3 bases and J gave up 5 bases, with 17 bases separating them. As DNA, the CDR3 is TGTGCCAGCAGCTTCTACATGGGTCAGGAACACGAGCAGTACCTC. Encoded protein: CASSFYMGQEHEQYL.

Turning to this clonotype: At one boundary the junction diverges from the germline segment, which might be a read error. CDR3 sequence reads: CSVETTIGSFISEQFF. The CDR3 DNA sequence: TGCAGCGTTGAAACGACTATCGGGAGCTTTATTAGTGAGCAGTTCTTT. V and J are TRBV29-1 and TRBJ2-1; possibly TRBD2 for D (6 bases). This CDR3 is built from 16 residues. The germline V gene encodes CDR1 SQVTM and CDR2 ANQGSEA.

V usage is TRBV4-1 and J usage is TRBJ2-1; tentatively, D is TRBD2 (5 bases). CDR1 and CDR2 (germline): MGHRA, YSYEKL. The germline V and J ends were trimmed by 0 bases and 4 bases, with 13 bases remaining between them. There are 16 residues in the CDR3. The CDR3 protein is CASSQEPLGAYNEQFF. The CDR3 bases are TGCGCCAGCAGCCAAGAGCCATTGGGAGCATACAATGAGCAGTTCTTC.

Remarks on this clonotype: One junction end disagrees with the germline gene, perhaps due to a read error. The chain is built from TRBV11-2 and TRBJ2-3, with TRBD2 matching 7 bases. Per germline, CDR1 SGHAT and CDR2 FQNNGV. CDR3 length: 16 residues. In nucleotides, the CDR3 is TGTGCTAGCAGCCCCCATATAGCATCACGGGAGGCTACGCAGTATTTT. Protein: CASSPHIASREATQYF.

Of note for this clonotype: One end of the junction is discordant with germline, which a read error may explain. The rearrangement joins TRBV6-5 to TRBJ2-1; D not certain. From germline, CDR1 is MNHEY and CDR2 SVGAGI. The CDR3 has 15 residues. CDR3 protein: CGSTYGSNFNNEQIF. DNA for the CDR3: TGTGGCAGCACTTACGGAAGCAACTTTAACAATGAGCAGATCTTC.

This clonotype was counted a few times. The gene calls are TRBV13 and TRBJ2-1; 7 bases fit TRBD1. Looked up from germline, CDR1 is PRHDT and CDR2 is FYEKMQ (reference sequence). The CDR3 loop spans 14 amino acids. With V trimmed by 5 bases and J by 4 bases, 5 bases remained unmatched. In DNA form, the CDR3 reads TGTGCCAGCAGCCCAGAGGGGGCTTACAATGAGCAGTTCTTC. Residues: CASSPEGAYNEQFF.

Comment on this clonotype: Being one base from a much bigger clone, this may be a read error. The chain employs TRBV5-1 and TRBJ2-1; 9 positions match TRBD2. The CDR3 length is 18 residues. Losses at the gene ends were 1 base for V and 10 bases for J; bases not matched to a gene: 18. Germline V lookup: CDR1 SGHRS, CDR2 YFSETQ. CDR3 sequence: CASSLLDASGRTPSEQFF. The CDR3 DNA reads TGCGCCAGCAGCTTGTTAGACGCAAGCGGGAGGACGCCTTCCGAGCAGTTCTTC.

About this clonotype itself: A much larger clone is a single base away; this may be a read error. V is TRBV14 and J is TRBJ2-3, with D possibly being TRBD2 (6 bases). The germline gives CDR1 SGHDN, CDR2 FVKESK. The CDR3 runs 17 residues. The CDR3 reads CASSPLDVRLVKDTLYF. The CDR3 DNA follows: TGTGCCAGCAGCCCTCTGGACGTCAGACTAGTGAAAGATACGCTGTATTTT. Full variable domain (missing parts from reference TRBV14 and TRBJ2-3): EAGVTQFPSHSVIEKGQTVTLRCDPISGHDNLYWYRRVMGKEIKFLLHFVKESKQDESGMPNNRFLAERTGGTYSTLKVQPAELEDSGVYFCASSPLDVRLVKDTLYFGPGTRLTVL.

Points on this clonotype: Since a much larger clone is just one base distant, this may be a read error. This chain joins TRBV10-3 and TRBJ2-7, with D possibly being TRBD1 or TRBD2 (6 bases each). The CDR3 length is 16 residues. CDR1 and CDR2 (germline): ENHRY, SYGVKD. Trimming took off 0 bases at V and 1 base at J, with 13 bases between the two ends. CDR3 coding DNA: TGTGCCATCAGTGAGTCCTTGGGGGCGGGATCCTACGAGCAGTACTTC. Protein sequence: CAISESLGAGSYEQYF.

Points on this clonotype: This likely comes from a read error, as the CDR3 has no conserved phenylalanine or tryptophan at its end. The rearrangement joins TRBV6-6 to TRBJ2-7; D might be TRBD2 (6 bases). This CDR3 has 13 residues. The germline CDR1 and CDR2 sequences are MNHNY and SVGAGI (reference sequence). CDR3 sequence: CASKSGSSYGQYL. CDR3 sequence (DNA): TGTGCCAGCAAAAGCGGGTCCTCCTACGGGCAGTACCTC.

This clonotype was picked up many times. The chain couples TRBV11-2 to TRBJ2-7, with D unclear. Germline CDR1 is SGHAT and CDR2 is FQNNGV. V was trimmed by 5 bases and J by 5 bases, leaving 16 bases between them. This CDR3 comprises 14 residues. The CDR3 region is CASSPTGGFDEQYF. The DNA of the CDR3 is TGTGCCAGCAGCCCCACCGGCGGTTTTGACGAGCAGTACTTC.